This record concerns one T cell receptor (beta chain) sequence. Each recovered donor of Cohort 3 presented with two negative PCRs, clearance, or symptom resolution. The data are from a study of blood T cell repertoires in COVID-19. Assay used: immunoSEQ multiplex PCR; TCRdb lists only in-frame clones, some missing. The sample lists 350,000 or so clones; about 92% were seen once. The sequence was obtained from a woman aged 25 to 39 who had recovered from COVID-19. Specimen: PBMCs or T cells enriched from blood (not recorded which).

The CDR3 spells CATQAGALGEQYF. The CDR3 region has the DNA TGTGCCACCCAGGCAGGGGCTCTTGGCGAGCAGTACTTC. This chain links TRBV19 with TRBJ2-7, with D perhaps matching TRBD1 (6 bases). The CDR3 extends over 13 amino acids. Germline V gene lookup returns CDR1 LNHDA and CDR2 SQIVND (reference sequence). V was pared by 10 bases and J by 6 bases, with 19 bases between. The whole variable domain, remainder taken from reference TRBV19 and TRBJ2-7, is DGGITQSPKYLFRKEGQNVTLSCEQNLNHDAMYWYRQDPGQGLRLIYYSQIVNDFQKGDIAEGYSVSREKKESFPLTVTSAQKNPTAFYLCATQAGALGEQYFGPGTRLTVT.